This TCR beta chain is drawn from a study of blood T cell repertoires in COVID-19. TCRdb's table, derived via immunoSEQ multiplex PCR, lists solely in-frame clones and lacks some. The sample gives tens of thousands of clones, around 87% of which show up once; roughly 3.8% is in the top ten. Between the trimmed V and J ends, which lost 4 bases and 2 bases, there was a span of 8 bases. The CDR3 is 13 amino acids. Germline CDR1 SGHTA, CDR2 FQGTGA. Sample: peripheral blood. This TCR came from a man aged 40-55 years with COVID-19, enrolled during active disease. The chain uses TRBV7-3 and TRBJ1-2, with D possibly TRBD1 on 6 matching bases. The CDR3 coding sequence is TGTGCCAGCAGCTATGGGACAAACTATGGCTACACCTTC. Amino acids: CASSYGTNYGYTF.